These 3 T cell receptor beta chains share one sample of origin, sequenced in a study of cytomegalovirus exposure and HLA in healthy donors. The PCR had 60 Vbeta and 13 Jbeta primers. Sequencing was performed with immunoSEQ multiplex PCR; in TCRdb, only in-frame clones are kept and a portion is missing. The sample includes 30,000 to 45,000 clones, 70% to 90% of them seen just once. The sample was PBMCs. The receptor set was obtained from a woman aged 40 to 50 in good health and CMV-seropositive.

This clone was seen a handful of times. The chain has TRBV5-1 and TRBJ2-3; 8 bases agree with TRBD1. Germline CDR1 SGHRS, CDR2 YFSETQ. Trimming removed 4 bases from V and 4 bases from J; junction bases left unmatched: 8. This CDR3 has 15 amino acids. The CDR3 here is CASSPGGFEADTQYF. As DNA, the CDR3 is TGCGCCAGCAGCCCAGGGGGCTTTGAGGCAGATACGCAGTATTTT.

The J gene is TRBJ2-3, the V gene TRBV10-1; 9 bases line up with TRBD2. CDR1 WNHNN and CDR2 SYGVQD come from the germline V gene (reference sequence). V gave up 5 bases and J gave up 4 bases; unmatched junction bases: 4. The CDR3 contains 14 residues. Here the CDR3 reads CASSSGGSADTQYF. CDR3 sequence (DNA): TGCGCCAGCAGTAGCGGGGGGAGCGCAGATACGCAGTATTTT.

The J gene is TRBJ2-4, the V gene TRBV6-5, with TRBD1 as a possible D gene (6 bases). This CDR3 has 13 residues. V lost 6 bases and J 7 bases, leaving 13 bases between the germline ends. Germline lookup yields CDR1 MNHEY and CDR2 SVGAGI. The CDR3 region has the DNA TGTGCCAGCAGCACAAACAGGGTTAACATTCAGTACTTC. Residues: CASSTNRVNIQYF.